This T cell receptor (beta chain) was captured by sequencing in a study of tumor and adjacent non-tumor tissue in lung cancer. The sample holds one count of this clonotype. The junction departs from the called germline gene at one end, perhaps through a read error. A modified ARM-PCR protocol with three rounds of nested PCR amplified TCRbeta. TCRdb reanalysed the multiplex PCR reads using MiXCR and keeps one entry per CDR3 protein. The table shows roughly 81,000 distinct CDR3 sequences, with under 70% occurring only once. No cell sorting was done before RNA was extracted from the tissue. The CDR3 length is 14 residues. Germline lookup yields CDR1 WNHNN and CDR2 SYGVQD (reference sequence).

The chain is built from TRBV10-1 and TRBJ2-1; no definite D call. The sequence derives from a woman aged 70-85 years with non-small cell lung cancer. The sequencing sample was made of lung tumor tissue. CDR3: CASSDLSTAPHRFF. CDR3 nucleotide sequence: TGCGCCAGCAGTGACCTGTCGACGGCCCCTCATCGATTCTTT.